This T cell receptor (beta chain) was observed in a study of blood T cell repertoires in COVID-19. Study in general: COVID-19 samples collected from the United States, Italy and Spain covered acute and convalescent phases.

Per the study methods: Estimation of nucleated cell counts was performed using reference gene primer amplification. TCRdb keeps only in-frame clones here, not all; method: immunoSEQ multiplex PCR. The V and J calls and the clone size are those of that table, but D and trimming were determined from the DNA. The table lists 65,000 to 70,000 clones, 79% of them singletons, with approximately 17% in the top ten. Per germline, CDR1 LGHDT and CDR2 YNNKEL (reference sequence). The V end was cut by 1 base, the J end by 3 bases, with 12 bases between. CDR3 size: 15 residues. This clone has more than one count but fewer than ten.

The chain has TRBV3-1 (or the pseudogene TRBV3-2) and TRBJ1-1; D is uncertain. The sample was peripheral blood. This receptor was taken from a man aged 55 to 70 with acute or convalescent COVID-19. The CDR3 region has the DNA TGTGCCAGCAGCCAAGGTTGGGCCCGCGACACTGAAGCTTTCTTT. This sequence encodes CASSQGWARDTEAFF.